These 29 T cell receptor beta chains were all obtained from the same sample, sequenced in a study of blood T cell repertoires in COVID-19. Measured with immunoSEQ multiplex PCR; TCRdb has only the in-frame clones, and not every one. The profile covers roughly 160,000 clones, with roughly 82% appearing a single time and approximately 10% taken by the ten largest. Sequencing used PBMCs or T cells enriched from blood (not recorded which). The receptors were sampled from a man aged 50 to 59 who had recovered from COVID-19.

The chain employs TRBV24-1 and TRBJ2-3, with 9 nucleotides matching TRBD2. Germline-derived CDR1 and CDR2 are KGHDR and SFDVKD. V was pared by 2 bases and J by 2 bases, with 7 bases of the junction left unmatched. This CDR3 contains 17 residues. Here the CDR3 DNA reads TGTGCCACCAGTGATTCCCTAGCGGGGTTAATCACAGATACGCAGTATTTT. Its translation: CATSDSLAGLITDTQYF.

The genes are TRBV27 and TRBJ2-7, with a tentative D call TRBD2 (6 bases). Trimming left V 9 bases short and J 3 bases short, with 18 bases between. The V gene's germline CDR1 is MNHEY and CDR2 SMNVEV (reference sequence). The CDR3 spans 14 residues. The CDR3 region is CASSYAGPIYEQYF. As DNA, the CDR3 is TGTGCCAGTTCCTACGCGGGACCTATCTACGAGCAGTACTTC.

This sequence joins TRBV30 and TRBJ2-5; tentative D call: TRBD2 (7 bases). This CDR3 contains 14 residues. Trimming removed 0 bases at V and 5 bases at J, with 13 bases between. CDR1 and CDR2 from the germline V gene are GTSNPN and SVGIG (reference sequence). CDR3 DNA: TGTGCCTGGAGTGTAGGGGGGGCGACGGAGACCCAGTACTTC. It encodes CAWSVGGATETQYF.

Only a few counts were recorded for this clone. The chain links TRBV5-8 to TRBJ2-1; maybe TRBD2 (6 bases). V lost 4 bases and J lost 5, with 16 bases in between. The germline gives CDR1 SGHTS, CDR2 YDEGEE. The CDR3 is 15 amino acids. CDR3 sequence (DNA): TGTGCCAGCAGCCGCGGGACTTCCACCGACAATGAGCAGTTCTTC. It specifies CASSRGTSTDNEQFF.

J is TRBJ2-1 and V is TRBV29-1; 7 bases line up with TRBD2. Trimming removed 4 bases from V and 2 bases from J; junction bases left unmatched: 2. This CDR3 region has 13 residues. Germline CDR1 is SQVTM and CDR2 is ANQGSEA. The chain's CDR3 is CSVVGLTYNEQFF. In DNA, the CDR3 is TGCAGCGTTGTGGGACTAACCTACAATGAGCAGTTCTTC.

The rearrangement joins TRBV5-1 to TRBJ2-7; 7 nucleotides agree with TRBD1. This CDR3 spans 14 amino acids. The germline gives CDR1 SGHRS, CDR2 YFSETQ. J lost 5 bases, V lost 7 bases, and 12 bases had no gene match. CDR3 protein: CASDPDREFHEQYF. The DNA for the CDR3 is TGCGCCAGCGACCCCGACAGGGAGTTCCACGAGCAGTACTTC.

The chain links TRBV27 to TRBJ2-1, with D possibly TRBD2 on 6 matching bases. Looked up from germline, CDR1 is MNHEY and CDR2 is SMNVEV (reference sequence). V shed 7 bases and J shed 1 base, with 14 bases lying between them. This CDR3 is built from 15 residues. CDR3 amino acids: CASTLRGESYNEQFF. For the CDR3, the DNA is TGTGCCAGCACCCTTCGCGGGGAATCCTACAATGAGCAGTTCTTC.

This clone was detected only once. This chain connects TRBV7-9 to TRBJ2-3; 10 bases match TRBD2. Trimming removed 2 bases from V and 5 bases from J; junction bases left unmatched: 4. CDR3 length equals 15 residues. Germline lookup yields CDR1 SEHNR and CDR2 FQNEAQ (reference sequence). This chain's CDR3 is CASSLLAGAGDTQYF. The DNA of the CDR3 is TGTGCCAGCAGCTTACTAGCGGGGGCCGGAGATACGCAGTATTTT.

The CDR3 is CASTMGGDSYTF. Here the CDR3 DNA reads TGTGCCAGCACCATGGGCGGGGATAGCTACACCTTC. This chain connects TRBV12-3 or TRBV12-4 to TRBJ1-2; no firm D call. V was cut by 7 bases and J by 9 bases, with 15 bases left in between. The CDR3 runs to 12 residues.

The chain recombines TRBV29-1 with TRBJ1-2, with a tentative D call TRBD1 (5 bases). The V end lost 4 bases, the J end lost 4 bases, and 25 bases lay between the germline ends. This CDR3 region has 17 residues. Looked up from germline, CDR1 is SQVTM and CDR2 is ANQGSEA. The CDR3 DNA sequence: TGCAGCGTTGTGAACTTAGGACAACGGGGGTATATCTATGGCTACACCTTC. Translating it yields CSVVNLGQRGYIYGYTF.

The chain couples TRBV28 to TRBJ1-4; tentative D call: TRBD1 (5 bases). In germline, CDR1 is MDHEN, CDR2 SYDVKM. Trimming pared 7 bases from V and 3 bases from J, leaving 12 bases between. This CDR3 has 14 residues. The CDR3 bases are TGTGCCAGCATCGAAAGCAGGGCTAATGAAAAACTGTTTTTT. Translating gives CASIESRANEKLFF.

The CDR3 here is CASSFSADYGYTF. CDR3 DNA sequence: TGCGCCAGCAGCTTTTCAGCGGACTATGGCTACACCTTC. The chain links TRBV5-1 to TRBJ1-2; D not certain. Trimming shortened V by 2 bases and J by 3 bases, and 8 bases separated the two germline ends. The CDR3 runs to 13 residues. Germline-derived CDR1 and CDR2 are SGHRS and YFSETQ.

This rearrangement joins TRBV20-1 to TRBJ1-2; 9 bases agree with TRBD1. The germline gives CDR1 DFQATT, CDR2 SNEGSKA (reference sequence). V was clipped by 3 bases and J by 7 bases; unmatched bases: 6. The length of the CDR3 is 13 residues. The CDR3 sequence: CSASATGGSGYTF. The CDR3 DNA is TGCAGTGCTAGTGCTACAGGGGGCAGTGGCTACACCTTC.

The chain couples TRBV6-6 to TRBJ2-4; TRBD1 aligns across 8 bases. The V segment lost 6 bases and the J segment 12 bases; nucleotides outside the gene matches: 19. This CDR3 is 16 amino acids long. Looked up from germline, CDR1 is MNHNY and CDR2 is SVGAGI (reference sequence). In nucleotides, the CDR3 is TGTGCCAGCAGGACGAGGGCAGGGGGCGCCGGAACTGCTCAGTACTTC. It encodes CASRTRAGGAGTAQYF.

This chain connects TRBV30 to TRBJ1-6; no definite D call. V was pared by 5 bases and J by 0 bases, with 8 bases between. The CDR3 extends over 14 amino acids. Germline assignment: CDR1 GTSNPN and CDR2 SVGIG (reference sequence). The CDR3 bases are TGTGCCTGGGGGCTTAGCTCCTATAATTCACCCCTCCACTTT. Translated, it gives CAWGLSSYNSPLHF.

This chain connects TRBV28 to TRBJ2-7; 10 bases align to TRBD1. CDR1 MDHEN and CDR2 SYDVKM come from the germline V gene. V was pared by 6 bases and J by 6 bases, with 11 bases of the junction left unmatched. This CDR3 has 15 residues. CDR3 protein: CASSQAGTGEGEQYF. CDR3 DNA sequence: TGTGCCAGCAGCCAAGCCGGGACAGGGGAGGGCGAGCAGTACTTC.

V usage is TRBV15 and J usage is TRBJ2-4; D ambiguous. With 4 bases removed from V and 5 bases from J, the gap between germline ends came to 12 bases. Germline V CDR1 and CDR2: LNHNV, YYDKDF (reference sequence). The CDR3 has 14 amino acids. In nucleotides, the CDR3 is TGTGCCACCAGCAACCCAGGATTCCAAAACATTCAGTACTTC. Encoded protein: CATSNPGFQNIQYF.

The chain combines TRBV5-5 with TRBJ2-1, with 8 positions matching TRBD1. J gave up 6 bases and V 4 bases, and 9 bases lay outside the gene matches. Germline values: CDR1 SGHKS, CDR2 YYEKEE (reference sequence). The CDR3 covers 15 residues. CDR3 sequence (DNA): TGTGCCAGCAGCCTGACCGGGACAGGTGTCAATGAGCAGTTCTTC. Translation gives CASSLTGTGVNEQFF.

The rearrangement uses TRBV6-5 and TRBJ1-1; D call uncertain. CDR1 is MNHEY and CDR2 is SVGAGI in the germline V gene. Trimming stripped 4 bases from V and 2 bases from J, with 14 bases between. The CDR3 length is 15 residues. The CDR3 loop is CASSSTGSLNTEAFF. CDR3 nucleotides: TGTGCCAGCAGTTCCACGGGGTCACTTAACACTGAAGCTTTCTTT.

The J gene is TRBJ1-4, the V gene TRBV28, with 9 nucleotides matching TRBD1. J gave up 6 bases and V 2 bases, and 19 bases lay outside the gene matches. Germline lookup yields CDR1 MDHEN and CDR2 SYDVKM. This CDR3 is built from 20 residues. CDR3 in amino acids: CASSLATRDRVNWDDEKLFF. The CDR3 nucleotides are TGTGCCAGCAGTTTAGCAACCCGGGACAGGGTAAACTGGGACGATGAAAAACTGTTTTTT. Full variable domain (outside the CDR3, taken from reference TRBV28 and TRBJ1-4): DVKVTQSSRYLVKRTGEKVFLECVQDMDHENMFWYRQDPGLGLRLIYFSYDVKMKEKGDIPEGYSVSREKKERFSLILESASTNQTSMYLCASSLATRDRVNWDDEKLFFGSGTQLSVL.

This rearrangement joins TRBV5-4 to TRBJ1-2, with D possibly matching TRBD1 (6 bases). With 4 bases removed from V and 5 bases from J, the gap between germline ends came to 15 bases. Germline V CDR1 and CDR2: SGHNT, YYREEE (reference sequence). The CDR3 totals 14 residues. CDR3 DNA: TGTGCCAGCAGCGGCGAGGGGCAGGGGTATGGCTACACCTTC. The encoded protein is CASSGEGQGYGYTF.

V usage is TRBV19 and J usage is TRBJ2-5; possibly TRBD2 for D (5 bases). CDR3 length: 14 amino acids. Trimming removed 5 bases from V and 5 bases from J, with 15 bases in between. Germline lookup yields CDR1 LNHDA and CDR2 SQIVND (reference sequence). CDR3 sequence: CASSFDPSGETQYF. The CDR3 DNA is TGTGCCAGTAGTTTCGACCCCTCGGGGGAGACCCAGTACTTC.

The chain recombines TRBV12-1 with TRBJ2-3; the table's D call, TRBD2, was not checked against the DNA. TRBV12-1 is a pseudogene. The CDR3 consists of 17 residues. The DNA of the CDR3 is TGTGCCAGCAGCTCCAATGGGGGGACTTCTAGCACAGATACGCAGTATTTT. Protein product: CASSSNGGTSSTDTQYF.

The CDR3 nucleotides are TGTGCCAGCAGCCCCGTTACTAGCGGGAGTGTCTTTACGAGCTCCTACAATGAGCAGTTCTTC. It translates to CASSPVTSGSVFTSSYNEQFF. The chain couples TRBV7-6 to TRBJ2-1, with 11 bases aligning to TRBD2. CDR1 is SGHVS and CDR2 is FNYEAQ in the germline V gene. The CDR3 consists of 21 residues. The V and J ends lost 5 bases and 0 bases, in that order; junction bases with no gene match: 18.

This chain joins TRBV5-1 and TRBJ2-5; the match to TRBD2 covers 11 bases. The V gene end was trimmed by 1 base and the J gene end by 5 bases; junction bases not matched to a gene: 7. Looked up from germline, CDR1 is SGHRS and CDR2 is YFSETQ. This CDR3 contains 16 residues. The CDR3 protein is CASSLSVAGGTETQYF. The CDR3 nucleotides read TGCGCCAGCAGCTTGTCAGTAGCGGGGGGGACGGAGACCCAGTACTTC. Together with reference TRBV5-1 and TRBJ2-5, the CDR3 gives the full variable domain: KAGVTQTPRYLIKTRGQQVTLSCSPISGHRSVSWYQQTPGQGLQFLFEYFSETQRNKGNFPGRFSGRQFSNSRSEMNVSTLELGDSALYLCASSLSVAGGTETQYFGPGTRLLVL.

CDR3 in DNA: TGTGCCATCAGGACAAGGGACACGTACAATGAGCAGTTCTTC. Its protein product is CAIRTRDTYNEQFF. This sequence joins TRBV10-3 and TRBJ2-1; TRBD1 is a possible D gene (6 bases). Germline CDR1 ENHRY, CDR2 SYGVKD. The CDR3 has 14 residues. The V and J ends lost 6 bases and 4 bases respectively, with 13 bases between them.

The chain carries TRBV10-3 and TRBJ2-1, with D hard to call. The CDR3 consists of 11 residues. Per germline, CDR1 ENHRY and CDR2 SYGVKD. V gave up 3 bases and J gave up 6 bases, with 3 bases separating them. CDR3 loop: CAISDLNEQFF. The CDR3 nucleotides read TGTGCCATCAGTGATCTCAATGAGCAGTTCTTC.

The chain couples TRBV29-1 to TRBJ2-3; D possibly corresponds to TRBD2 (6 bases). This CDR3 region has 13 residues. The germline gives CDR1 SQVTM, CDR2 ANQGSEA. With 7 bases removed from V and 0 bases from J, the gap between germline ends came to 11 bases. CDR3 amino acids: CSGGAGSTDTQYF. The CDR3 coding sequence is TGCAGCGGCGGGGCGGGAAGCACAGATACGCAGTATTTT.

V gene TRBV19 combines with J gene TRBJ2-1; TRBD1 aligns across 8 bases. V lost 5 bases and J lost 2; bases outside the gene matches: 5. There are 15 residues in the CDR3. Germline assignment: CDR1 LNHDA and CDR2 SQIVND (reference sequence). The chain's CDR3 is CASSPVGQAYNEQFF. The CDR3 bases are TGTGCCAGTAGTCCCGTGGGACAGGCCTACAATGAGCAGTTCTTC.